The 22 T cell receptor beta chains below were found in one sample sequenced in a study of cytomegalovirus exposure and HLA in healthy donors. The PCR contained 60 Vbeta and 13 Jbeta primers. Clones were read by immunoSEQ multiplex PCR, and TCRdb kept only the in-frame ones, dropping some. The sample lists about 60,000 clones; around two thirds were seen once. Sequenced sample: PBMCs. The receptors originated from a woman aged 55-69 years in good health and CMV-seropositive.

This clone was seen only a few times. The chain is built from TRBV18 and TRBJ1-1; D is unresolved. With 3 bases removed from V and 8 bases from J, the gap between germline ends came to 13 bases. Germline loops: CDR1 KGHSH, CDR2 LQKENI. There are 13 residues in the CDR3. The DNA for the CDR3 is TGTGCCAGCTCACCGGCACCGAACGTGGAAGCTTTCTTT. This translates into CASSPAPNVEAFF.

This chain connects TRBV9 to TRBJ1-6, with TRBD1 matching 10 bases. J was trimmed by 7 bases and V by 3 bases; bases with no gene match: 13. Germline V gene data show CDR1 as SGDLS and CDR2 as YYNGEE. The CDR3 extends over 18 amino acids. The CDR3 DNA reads TGTGCCAGCAGCGCCGAGACAGGGGGCGCTTTTGGAAATTCACCCCTCCACTTT. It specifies CASSAETGGAFGNSPLHF.

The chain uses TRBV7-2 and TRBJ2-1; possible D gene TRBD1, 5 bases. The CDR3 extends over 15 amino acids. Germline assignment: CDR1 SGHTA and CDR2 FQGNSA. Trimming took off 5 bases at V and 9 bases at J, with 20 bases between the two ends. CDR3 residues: CASSPSARAPLEQFF. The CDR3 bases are TGTGCCAGCAGCCCCTCGGCCAGGGCACCCCTTGAGCAGTTCTTC.

Written as DNA, the CDR3 is TGTGCCAGCAGCTTAAGTTACGGTAGCTACCAAGAGACCCAGTACTTC. This encodes CASSLSYGSYQETQYF. The chain couples TRBV7-2 to TRBJ2-5; D uncertain. This CDR3 has 16 amino acids. CDR1 is SGHTA and CDR2 is FQGNSA in the germline V gene. V was shortened by 2 bases and J by 0 bases, with 13 bases between the two germline ends.

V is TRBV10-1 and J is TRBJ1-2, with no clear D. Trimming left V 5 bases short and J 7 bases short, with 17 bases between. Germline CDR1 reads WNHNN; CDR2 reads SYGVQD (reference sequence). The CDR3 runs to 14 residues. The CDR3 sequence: CASSSFRDGGGYTF. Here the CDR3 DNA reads TGCGCCAGCAGTTCTTTCCGGGATGGTGGTGGCTACACCTTC.

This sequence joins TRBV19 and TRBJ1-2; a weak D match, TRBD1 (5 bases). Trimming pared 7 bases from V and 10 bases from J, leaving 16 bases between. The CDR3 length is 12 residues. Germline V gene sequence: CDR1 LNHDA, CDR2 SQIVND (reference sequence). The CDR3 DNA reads TGTGCCAGTACTCGCTGGGGCATGGTCTACACCTTC. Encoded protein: CASTRWGMVYTF.

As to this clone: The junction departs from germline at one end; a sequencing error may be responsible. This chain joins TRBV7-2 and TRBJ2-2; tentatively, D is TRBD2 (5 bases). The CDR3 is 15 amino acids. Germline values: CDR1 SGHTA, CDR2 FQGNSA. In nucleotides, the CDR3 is TGTCCCAGCAAAACTGAACGGGCGGGCACCGGGGAGCTGTTTTTT. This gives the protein CPSKTERAGTGELFF.

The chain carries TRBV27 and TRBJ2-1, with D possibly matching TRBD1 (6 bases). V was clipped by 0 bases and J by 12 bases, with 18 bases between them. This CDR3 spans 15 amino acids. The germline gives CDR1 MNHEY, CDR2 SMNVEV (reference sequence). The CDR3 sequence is CASSLSQGPREGQFF. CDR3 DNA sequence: TGTGCCAGCAGTTTATCCCAGGGGCCCAGGGAAGGGCAGTTCTTC.

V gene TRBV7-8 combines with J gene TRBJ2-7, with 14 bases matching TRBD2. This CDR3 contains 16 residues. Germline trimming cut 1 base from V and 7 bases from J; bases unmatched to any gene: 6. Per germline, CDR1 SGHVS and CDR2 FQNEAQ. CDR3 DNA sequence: TGTGCCAGCAGCTTAGGGACTAGCGGGGGGTGGGAGGAGCAGTACTTC. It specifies CASSLGTSGGWEEQYF.

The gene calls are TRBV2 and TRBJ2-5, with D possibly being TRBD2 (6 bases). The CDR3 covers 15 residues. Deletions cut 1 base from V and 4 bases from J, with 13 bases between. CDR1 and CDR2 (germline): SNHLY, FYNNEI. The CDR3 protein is CASSEVGWGGETQYF. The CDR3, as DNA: TGTGCCAGCAGTGAAGTAGGGTGGGGAGGAGAGACCCAGTACTTC.

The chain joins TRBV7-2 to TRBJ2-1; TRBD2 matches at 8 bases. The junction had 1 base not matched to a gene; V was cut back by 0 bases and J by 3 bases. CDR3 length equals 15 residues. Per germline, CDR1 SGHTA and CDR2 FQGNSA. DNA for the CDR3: TGTGCCAGCAGCTTAGCTCGGGGGGGCTACAATGAGCAGTTCTTC. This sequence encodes CASSLARGGYNEQFF. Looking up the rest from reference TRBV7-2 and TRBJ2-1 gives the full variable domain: GAGVSQSPSNKVTEKGKDVELRCDPISGHTALYWYRQSLGQGLEFLIYFQGNSAPDKSGLPSDRFSAERTGGSVSTLTIQRTQQEDSAVYLCASSLARGGYNEQFFGPGTRLTVL.

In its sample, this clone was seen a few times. As DNA, the CDR3 is TGTGCCAGCAGCGTATACGGGGGGATGGAGACCCAGTACTTC. Translating it yields CASSVYGGMETQYF. This chain connects TRBV9 to TRBJ2-5, with 7 bases identical to TRBD2. Germline trimming cut 1 base from V and 5 bases from J; bases unmatched to any gene: 5. Germline V gene data show CDR1 as SGDLS and CDR2 as YYNGEE. The CDR3 sequence is 14 residues long. Looking up the rest from reference TRBV9 and TRBJ2-5 gives the full variable domain: DSGVTQTPKHLITATGQRVTLRCSPRSGDLSVYWYQQSLDQGLQFLIQYYNGEERAKGNILERFSAQQFPDLHSELNLSSLELGDSALYFCASSVYGGMETQYFGPGTRLLVL.

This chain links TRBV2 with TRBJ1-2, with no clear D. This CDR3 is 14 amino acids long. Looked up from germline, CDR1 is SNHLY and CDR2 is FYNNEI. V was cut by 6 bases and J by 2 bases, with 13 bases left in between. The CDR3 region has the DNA TGTGCCAGCAGAGCGGACGGAGCCAACTATGGCTACACCTTC. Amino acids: CASRADGANYGYTF.

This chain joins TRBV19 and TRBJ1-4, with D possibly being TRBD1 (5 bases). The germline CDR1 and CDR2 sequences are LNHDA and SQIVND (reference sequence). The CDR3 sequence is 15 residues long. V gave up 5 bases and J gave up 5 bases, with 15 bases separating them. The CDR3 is CASSAWLGGNEKLFF. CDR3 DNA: TGTGCCAGTAGTGCCTGGTTGGGGGGGAATGAAAAACTGTTTTTT.

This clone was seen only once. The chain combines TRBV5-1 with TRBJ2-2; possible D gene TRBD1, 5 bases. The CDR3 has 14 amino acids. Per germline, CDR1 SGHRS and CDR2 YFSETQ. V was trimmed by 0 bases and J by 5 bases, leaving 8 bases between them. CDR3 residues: CASSLAAGTGELFF. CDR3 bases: TGCGCCAGCAGCTTGGCCGCAGGGACCGGGGAGCTGTTTTTT.

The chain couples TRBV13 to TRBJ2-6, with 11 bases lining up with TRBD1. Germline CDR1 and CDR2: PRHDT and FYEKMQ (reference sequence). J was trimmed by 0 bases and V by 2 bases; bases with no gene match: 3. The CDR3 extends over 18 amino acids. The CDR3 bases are TGTGCCAGCAGCTTATCTGGGACAGGGGGCTCTGGGGCCAACGTCCTGACTTTC. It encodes CASSLSGTGGSGANVLTF.

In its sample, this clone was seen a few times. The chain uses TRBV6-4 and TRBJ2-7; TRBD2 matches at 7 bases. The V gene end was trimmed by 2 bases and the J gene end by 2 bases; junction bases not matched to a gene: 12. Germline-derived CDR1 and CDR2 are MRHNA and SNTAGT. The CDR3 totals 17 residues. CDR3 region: CASSDPELLAPTYEQYF. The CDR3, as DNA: TGTGCCAGCAGTGACCCGGAGTTACTAGCGCCAACCTACGAGCAGTACTTC.

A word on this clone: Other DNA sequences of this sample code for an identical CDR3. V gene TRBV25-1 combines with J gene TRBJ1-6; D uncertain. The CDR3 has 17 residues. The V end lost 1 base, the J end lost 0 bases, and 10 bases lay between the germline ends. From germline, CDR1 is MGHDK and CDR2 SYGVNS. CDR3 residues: CASSESLSGSYNSPLHF. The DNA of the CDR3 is TGTGCCAGCAGTGAATCTTTGTCAGGCTCCTATAATTCACCCCTCCACTTT.

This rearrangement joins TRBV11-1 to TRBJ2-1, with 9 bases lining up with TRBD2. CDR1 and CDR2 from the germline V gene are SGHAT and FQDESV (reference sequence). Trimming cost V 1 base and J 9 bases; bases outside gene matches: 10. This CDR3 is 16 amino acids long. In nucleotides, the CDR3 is TGTGCCAGCAGCTTAGGGCGGGGGGGCCGGGTTCTTGAGCAGTTCTTC. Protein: CASSLGRGGRVLEQFF.

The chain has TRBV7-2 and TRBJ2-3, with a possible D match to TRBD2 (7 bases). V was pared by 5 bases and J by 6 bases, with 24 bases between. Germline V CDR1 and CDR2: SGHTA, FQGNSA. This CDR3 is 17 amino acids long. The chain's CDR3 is CASSPERGGRFTDTQYF. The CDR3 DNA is TGTGCCAGCAGCCCGGAGAGGGGGGGGAGGTTCACTGATACGCAGTATTTT. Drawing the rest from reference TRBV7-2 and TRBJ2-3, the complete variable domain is GAGVSQSPSNKVTEKGKDVELRCDPISGHTALYWYRQSLGQGLEFLIYFQGNSAPDKSGLPSDRFSAERTGGSVSTLTIQRTQQEDSAVYLCASSPERGGRFTDTQYFGPGTRLTVL.

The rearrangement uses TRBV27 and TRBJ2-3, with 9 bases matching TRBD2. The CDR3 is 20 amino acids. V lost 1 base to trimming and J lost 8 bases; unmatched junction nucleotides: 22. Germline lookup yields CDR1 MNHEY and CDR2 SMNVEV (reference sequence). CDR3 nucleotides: TGTGCCAGCAGTTTATACTCCCCGAGTAGGGCAGCGGGGGGAGGAATTACGCAGTATTTT. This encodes CASSLYSPSRAAGGGITQYF.

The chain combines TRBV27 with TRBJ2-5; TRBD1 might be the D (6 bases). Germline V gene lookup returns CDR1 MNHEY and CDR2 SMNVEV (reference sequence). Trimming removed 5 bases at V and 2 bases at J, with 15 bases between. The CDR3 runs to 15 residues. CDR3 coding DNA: TGTGCCAGCAGTCCTTGGACAGATCGACAAGAGACCCAGTACTTC. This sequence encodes CASSPWTDRQETQYF.